The T cell receptor (beta chain) under discussion was sequenced for a study of PD-1 blockade in classical Hodgkin lymphoma (dated by TCRdb to the early 2020s). The study in broad terms: Nivolumab dosing was 3 mg/kg intravenously every 2 weeks, continuing until either disease progression or unacceptable toxicity. The study used CyTOF and TCR beta sequencing to define a peripheral blood immune signature of response to PD-1 blockade in classical Hodgkin lymphoma.

Genomic DNA was isolated using the Qiagen DNeasy kit from unsorted PBMCs as well as from negatively selected CD4+ and CD8+ fractions. Amplification of TCR beta CDR3 regions was done by immunoSEQ multiplex PCR with primers that anneal to V and J segments. A synthetic immune receptor repertoire was used to minimize amplification bias, and any remaining bias was removed computationally after sequencing. The original pipeline was this. Custom Python scripts were used to quantify repertoire diversity as the Shannon entropy index. Unsorted, CD4+ and CD8+ repertoires were analyzed separately, except for combined analyses in which CD4+ and CD8+ sequences were merged in silico. Clonal expansion was defined as at least a 2-fold frequency increase after treatment relative to C1D1, with a pseudocount of 0.5 for undetected baseline clones. Singleton clones were defined as clones with 0 or 1 copy at C1D1, and non-singleton clones were defined as clones with 2 or more copies. Clones expanded in unsorted samples were annotated as CD4+, CD8+ or unknown by matching protein sequences in sorted samples from the same patient. Wilcoxon tests were applied to paired samples to test diversity changes from C1D1 to C4D1. Held by TCRdb, this immuneACCESS table contains in-frame sequences only and omits some clones. Under half of the omission traces to an unresolved V gene where checked; the cause of the rest is unknown. The V and J calls and clone size were taken over from that table, and D and trimming were inferred from the DNA. The sample contains 23,000 or so clones, approximately 80% of them found a single time. The top ten hold approximately 23% of the sample.

In light of the paper, this sample's time point label describes: cycle 4 day 1 (C4D1), after five to seven weeks of nivolumab. Every trial patient had relapsed after autologous stem cell transplantation, and cohorts A, B and C differed in prior brentuximab vedotin exposure. The trial cohort was composed of about 60 patients with relapsed/refractory classical Hodgkin lymphoma, for whom complete response, partial response or progressive disease was recorded as best overall response. In the multi-cohort phase II CheckMate 205 trial, trial patients received single-agent nivolumab. Best overall response was determined by an independent review committee according to the 2007 International Working Group response criteria. PBMCs from the trial were collected at three points: immediately before nivolumab initiation (C1D1), and during therapy at cycle 2 day 1 and cycle 4 day 1. Peripheral blood was collected in 8 mL Vacutainer Cell Preparation Tubes, from which PBMCs were isolated by centrifugation and then cryopreserved.

On the study overall, not on this receptor specifically: Among trial patients, those achieving complete response had baseline diversity similar to that of newly diagnosed patients, while diversity was significantly lower in partial responders and progressors. The study was limited to a single clinical trial cohort, and causes of repertoire differences, possibly disease activity or prior therapy, remained undefined. Baseline TCR diversity was reported as lower in newly diagnosed patients than in healthy donors, and lower still in relapsed/refractory patients. Lower diversity was seen in patients whose nivolumab began less than 1 year after ASCT, and these patients were left out of later analyses so that immune reconstitution would not confound the results. By C4D1, a significant rise was seen in CD4+ TCR diversity but not in CD8+ TCR diversity (p=0.0027 vs p=0.16), and the rise was most apparent among complete responders (p=0.02).

On this clone itself: The clone's antigen remains unknown. No base qualities exist here, and no much larger clone lies one base off it.

Sequenced here: peripheral blood mononuclear cells (PBMCs), sampled before the fourth cycle of nivolumab. The receptor comes from a human donor with classical Hodgkin lymphoma.

This receptor has the CDR3 CATSRETGGPAGELFF. The bases are TGTGCCACCAGCAGAGAAACGGGGGGGCCAGCCGGGGAGCTGTTTTTT. The V and J genes are TRBV15 and TRBJ2-2; 8 bases in the middle match TRBD2. Trimming accounts for 0 bases at V and 6 bases at J, while the number of junction bases matched to no gene is 6. Taken from cysteine to phenylalanine, the CDR3 has 16 residues. The DNA shown is the 48-base CDR3, in frame from base 1. The germline V gene (reference sequence) gives CDR1 as LNHNV and CDR2 as YYDKDF.